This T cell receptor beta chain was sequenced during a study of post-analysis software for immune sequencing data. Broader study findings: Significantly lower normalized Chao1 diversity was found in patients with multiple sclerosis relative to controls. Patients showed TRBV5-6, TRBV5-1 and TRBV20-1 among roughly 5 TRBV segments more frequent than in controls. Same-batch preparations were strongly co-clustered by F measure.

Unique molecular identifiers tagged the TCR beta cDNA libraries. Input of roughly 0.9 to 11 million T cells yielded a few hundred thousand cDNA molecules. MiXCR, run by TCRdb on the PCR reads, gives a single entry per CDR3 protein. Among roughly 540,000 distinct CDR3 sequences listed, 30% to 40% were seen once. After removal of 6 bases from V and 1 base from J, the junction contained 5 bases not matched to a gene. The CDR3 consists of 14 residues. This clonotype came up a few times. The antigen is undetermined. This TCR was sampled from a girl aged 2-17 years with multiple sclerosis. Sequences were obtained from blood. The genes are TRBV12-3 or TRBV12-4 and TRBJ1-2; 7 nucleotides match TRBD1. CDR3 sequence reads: CASRTGINNYGYTF. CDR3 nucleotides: TGTGCCAGCAGGACAGGGATCAATAACTATGGCTACACCTTC.